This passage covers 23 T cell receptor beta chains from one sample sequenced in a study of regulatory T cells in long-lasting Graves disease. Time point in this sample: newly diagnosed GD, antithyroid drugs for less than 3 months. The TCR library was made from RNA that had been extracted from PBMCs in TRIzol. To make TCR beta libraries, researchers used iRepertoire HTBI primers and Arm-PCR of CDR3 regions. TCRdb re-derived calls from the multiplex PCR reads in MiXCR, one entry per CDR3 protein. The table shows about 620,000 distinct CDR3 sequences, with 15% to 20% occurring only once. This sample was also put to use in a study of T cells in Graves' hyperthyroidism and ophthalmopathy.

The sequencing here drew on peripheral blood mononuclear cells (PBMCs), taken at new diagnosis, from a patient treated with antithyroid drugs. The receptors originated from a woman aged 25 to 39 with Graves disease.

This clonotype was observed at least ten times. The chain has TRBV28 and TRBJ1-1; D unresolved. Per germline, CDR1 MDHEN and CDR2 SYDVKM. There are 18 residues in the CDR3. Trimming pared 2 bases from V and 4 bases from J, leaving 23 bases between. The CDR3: CASSLRSLAPNGVTEAFF. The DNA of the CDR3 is TGTGCCAGCAGTTTACGTAGCTTGGCGCCGAACGGGGTCACTGAAGCTTTCTTT.

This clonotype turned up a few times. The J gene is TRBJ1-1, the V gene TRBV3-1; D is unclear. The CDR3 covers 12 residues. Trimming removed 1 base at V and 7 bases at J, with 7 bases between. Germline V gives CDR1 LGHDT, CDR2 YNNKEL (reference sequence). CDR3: CASSQAGVEAFF. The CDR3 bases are TGTGCCAGCAGCCAAGCGGGTGTTGAAGCTTTCTTT.

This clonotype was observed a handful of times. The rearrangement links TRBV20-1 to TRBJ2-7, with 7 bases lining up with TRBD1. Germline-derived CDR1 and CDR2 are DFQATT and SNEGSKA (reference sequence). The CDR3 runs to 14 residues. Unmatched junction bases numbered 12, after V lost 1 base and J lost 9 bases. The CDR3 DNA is TGCAGTGCTAGAGCCGACAGGGAAGCCCAGGGGCAGTACTTC. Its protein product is CSARADREAQGQYF.

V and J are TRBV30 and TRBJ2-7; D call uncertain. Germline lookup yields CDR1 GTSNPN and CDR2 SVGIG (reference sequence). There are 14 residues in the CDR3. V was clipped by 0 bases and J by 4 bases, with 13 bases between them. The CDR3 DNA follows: TGTGCCTGGAGTGTGGGCAGGAGAGGTTACGAGCAGTACTTC. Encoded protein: CAWSVGRRGYEQYF.

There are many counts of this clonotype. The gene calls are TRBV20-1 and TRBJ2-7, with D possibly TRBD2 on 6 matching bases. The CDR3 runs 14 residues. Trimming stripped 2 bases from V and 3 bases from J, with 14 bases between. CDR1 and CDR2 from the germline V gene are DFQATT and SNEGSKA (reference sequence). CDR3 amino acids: CSARSPLAFYEQYF. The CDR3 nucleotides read TGCAGTGCTAGATCCCCACTAGCTTTCTACGAGCAGTACTTC.

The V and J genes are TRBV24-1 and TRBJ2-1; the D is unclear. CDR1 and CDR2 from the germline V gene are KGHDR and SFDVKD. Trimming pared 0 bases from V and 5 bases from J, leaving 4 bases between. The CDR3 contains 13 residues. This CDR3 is CATSDLHDNEQFF. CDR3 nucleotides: TGTGCCACCAGTGATTTGCACGACAATGAGCAGTTCTTC.

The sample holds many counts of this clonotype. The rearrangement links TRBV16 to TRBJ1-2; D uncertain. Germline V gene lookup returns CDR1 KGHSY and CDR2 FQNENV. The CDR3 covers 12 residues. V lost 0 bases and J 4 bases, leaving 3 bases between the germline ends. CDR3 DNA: TGTGCCAGCAGCCAATCAGTCTATGGCTACACCTTC. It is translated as CASSQSVYGYTF.

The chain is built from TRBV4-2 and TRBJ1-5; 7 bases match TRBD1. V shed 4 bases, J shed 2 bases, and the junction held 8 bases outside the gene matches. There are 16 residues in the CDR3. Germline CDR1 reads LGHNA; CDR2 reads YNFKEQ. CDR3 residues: CASSRLTGEGNQPQHF. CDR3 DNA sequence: TGTGCCAGCAGCCGACTTACAGGGGAGGGCAATCAGCCCCAGCATTTT.

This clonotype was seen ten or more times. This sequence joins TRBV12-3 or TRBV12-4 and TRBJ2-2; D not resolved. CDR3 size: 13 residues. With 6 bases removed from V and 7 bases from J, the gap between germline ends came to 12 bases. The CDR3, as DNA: TGTGCCAGCAGGGTCCAGCTCGGCGGGGAGCTGTTTTTT. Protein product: CASRVQLGGELFF.

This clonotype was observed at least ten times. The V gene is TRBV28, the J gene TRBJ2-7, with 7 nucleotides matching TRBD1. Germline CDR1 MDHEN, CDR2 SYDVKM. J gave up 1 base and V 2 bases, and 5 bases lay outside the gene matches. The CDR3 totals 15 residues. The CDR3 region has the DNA TGTGCCAGCAGTTTAACAGGGGTCGCTTCCTACGAGCAGTACTTC. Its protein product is CASSLTGVASYEQYF.

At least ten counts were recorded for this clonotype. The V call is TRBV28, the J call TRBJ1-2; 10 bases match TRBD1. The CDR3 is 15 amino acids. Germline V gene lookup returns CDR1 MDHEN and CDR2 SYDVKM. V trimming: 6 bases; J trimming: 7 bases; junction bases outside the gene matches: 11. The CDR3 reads CASSGTGTGASGYTF. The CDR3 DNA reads TGTGCCAGCAGCGGAACCGGGACAGGGGCTAGTGGCTACACCTTC.

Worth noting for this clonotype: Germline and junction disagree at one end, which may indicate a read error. CDR3 region: CACSVLGPASGNTIYF. CDR3 DNA sequence: TGCGCCTGCAGCGTGCTCGGGCCGGCCTCTGGAAACACCATATATTTT. The chain combines TRBV5-1 with TRBJ1-3, with D hard to call. The CDR3 covers 16 residues. The germline CDR1 and CDR2 sequences are SGHRS and YFSETQ.

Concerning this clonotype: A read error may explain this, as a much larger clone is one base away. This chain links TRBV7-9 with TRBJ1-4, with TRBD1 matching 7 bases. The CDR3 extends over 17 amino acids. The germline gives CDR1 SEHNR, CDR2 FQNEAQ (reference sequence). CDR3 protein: CAGSLRGTASAGEKLFF. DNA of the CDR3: TGTGCCGGCAGCTTACGAGGGACAGCCTCGGCGGGGGAAAAACTGTTTTTT.

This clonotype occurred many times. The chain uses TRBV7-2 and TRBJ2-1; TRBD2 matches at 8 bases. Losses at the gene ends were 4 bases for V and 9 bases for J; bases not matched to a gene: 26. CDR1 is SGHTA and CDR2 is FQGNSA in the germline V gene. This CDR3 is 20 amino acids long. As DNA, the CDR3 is TGTGCCAGCAGCTGGCGGCAATTTGGCGGGAGGACCGGTGGTCCTGGTGAGCAGTTCTTC. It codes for CASSWRQFGGRTGGPGEQFF.

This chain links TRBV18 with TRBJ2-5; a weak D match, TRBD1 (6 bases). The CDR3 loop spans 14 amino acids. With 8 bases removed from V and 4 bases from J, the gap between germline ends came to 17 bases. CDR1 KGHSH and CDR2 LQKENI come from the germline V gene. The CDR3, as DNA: TGTGCCAGCAGCCCTAGGACAGATAGAGAGACCCAGTACTTC. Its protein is CASSPRTDRETQYF.

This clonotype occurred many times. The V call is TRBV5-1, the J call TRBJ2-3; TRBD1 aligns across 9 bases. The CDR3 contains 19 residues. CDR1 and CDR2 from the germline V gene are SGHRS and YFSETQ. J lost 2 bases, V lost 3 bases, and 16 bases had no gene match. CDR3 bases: TGCGCCAGCAGCTCTGGACAGGGGACGTCCCCGCTATACACAGATACGCAGTATTTT. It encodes CASSSGQGTSPLYTDTQYF.

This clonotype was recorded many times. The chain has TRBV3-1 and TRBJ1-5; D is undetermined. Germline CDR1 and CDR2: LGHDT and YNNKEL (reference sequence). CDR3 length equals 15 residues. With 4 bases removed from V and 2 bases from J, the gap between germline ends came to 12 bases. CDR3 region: CASSPTPVRNQPQHF. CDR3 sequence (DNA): TGTGCCAGCAGCCCAACTCCTGTTCGCAATCAGCCCCAGCATTTT.

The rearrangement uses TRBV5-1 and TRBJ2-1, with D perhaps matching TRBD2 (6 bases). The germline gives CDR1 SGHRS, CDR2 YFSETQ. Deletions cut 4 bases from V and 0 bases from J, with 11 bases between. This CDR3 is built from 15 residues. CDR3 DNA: TGCGCCAGCAGCCCTCCGGGACTCTCCTACAATGAGCAGTTCTTC. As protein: CASSPPGLSYNEQFF.

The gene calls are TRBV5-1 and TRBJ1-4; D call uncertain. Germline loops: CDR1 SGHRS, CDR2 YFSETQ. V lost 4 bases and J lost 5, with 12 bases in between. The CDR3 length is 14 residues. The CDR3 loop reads CASSNLGGNEKLFF. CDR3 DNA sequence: TGCGCCAGCAGCAATTTGGGTGGGAATGAAAAACTGTTTTTT. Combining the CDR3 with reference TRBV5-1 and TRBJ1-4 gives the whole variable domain KAGVTQTPRYLIKTRGQQVTLSCSPISGHRSVSWYQQTPGQGLQFLFEYFSETQRNKGNFPGRFSGRQFSNSRSEMNVSTLELGDSALYLCASSNLGGNEKLFFGSGTQLSVL.

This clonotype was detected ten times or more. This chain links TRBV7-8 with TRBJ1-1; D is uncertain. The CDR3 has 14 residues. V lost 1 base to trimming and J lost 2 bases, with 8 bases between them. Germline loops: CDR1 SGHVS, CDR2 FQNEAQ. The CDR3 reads CASSLGNSNTEAFF. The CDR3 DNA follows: TGTGCCAGCAGCTTAGGAAATTCCAACACTGAAGCTTTCTTT. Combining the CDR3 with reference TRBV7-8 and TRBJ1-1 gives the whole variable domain GAGVSQSPRYKVAKRGQDVALRCDPISGHVSLFWYQQALGQGPEFLTYFQNEAQLDKSGLPSDRFFAERPEGSVSTLKIQRTQQEDSAVYLCASSLGNSNTEAFFGQGTRLTVV.

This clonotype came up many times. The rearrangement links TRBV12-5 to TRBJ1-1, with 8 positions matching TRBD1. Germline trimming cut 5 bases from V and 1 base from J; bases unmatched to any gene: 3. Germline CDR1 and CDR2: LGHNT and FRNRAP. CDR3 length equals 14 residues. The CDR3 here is CASGPGQGNTEAFF. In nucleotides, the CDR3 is TGTGCTAGTGGTCCCGGACAGGGGAACACTGAAGCTTTCTTT.

This CDR3 is CATSDRSPRGYTF. The CDR3 DNA sequence: TGTGCCACCAGTGACCGGTCGCCCCGTGGCTACACCTTC. The V and J genes are TRBV24-1 and TRBJ1-2; the D is unclear. V gave up 4 bases and J gave up 7 bases, with 12 bases separating them. Per germline, CDR1 KGHDR and CDR2 SFDVKD. The CDR3 is made up of 13 amino acids.

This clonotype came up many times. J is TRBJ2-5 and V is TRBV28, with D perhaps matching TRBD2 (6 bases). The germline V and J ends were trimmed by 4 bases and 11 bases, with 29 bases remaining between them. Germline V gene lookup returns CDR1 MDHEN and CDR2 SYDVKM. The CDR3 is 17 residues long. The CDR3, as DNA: TGTGCCAGCAGTTCCATCCCGGGCGGGGCGGGTCCAGGTGGGCAGTACTTC. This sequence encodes CASSSIPGGAGPGGQYF.